This T cell receptor (beta chain) was observed in a study of cytomegalovirus exposure and HLA in healthy donors. Notes on this clone: What it binds is not known.

This table comes from immunoSEQ multiplex PCR, and its TCRdb copy is limited to in-frame clones, with some not included. The repertoire holds some 150,000 clones, with roughly 88% as singletons. The CDR3 has 17 residues. V was clipped by 2 bases and J by 4 bases; unmatched bases: 10. The germline V gene has CDR1 SGHTA and CDR2 FQGTGA. Study results and caveats: The tendency of first-cohort TCR clusters to co-occur in the 120 validation repertoires was identified by a subsequent analysis. Both high specificity and high sensitivity reportedly marked the classifier's diagnosis of cytomegalovirus status. Researchers reported that a few CMV-associated chains were confirmed in vitro as CMV antigen-specific.

The rearrangement uses TRBV7-3 and TRBJ2-3, with 9 bases matching TRBD1. This sequence originates from a woman under 30 in good health and CMV-seropositive. Sequencing input: PBMCs. Written as DNA, the CDR3 is TGTGCCAGCAGCTTACAAGGGAGGGGACAGGGCGCAGATACGCAGTATTTT. Protein sequence: CASSLQGRGQGADTQYF.